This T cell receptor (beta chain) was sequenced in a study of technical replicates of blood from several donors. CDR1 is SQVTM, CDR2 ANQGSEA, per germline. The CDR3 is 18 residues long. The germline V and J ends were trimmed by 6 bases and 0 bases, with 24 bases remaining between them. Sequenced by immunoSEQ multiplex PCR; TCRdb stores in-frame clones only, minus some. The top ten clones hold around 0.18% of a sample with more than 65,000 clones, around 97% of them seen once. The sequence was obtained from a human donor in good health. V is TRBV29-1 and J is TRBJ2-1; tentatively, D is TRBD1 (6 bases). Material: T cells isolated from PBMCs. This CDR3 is CSVARQVGVLSSYNEQFF. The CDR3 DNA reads TGCAGCGTCGCCCGACAGGTGGGGGTTCTTAGCTCCTACAATGAGCAGTTCTTC.